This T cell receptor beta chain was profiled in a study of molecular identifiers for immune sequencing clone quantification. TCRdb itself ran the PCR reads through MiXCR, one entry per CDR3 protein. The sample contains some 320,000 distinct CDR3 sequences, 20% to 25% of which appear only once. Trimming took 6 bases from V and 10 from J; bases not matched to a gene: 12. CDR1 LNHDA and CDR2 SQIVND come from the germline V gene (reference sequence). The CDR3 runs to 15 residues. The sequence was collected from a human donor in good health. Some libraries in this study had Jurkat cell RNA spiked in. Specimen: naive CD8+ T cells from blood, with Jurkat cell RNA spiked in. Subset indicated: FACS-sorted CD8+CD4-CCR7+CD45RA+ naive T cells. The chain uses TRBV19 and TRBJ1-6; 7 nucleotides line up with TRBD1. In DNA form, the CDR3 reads TGTGCCAGTAGGGAATACTGGGACAGTAAATCACCCCTCCACTTT. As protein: CASREYWDSKSPLHF.